These 17 T cell receptor beta chains came from one sample sequenced in a study of a mutant IDH1 vaccine in newly diagnosed glioma. Time point meaning: week 23, last vaccination. Vaccinated patients received 300 ug of mutant IDH1 20-mer peptide per dose, with topical imiquimod. These TCRs are of unknown antigen specificity. Repertoires were generated with immunoSEQ multiplex PCR, while TCRdb's copy carries only in-frame clones and drops some. The profile covers 40,000 to 50,000 clones, with approximately 72% appearing a single time and about 4.9% taken by the ten largest. The input for sequencing was PBMCs, taken from a glioma patient whose treatment included an IDH1 peptide vaccine. The receptors were sampled from a man aged 45-65 years with glioma.

The rearrangement links TRBV29-1 to TRBJ2-7; D gene ambiguous. The CDR3 sequence is 15 residues long. Germline CDR1 and CDR2: SQVTM and ANQGSEA. V lost 3 bases, J lost 1 base, and 16 bases lay in between. CDR3 bases: TGCAGCGTTGAGGATGGGTACAGCTCTTCCTACGAGCAGTACTTC. It translates to CSVEDGYSSSYEQYF.

The rearrangement uses TRBV19 and TRBJ2-4, with D possibly matching TRBD2 (7 bases). Trimming left V 9 bases short and J 7 bases short, with 16 bases between. Germline V lookup: CDR1 LNHDA, CDR2 SQIVND (reference sequence). The CDR3 contains 13 residues. The CDR3 region is CASNGGRGNIQYF. Written as DNA, the CDR3 is TGTGCCAGCAATGGAGGGAGGGGGAACATTCAGTACTTC. Based on the CDR3 plus reference TRBV19 and TRBJ2-4, the full variable domain is DGGITQSPKYLFRKEGQNVTLSCEQNLNHDAMYWYRQDPGQGLRLIYYSQIVNDFQKGDIAEGYSVSREKKESFPLTVTSAQKNPTAFYLCASNGGRGNIQYFGAGTRLSVL.

The rearrangement joins TRBV29-1 to TRBJ1-4; D call uncertain. The germline V gene has CDR1 SQVTM and CDR2 ANQGSEA. Between the trimmed V and J ends, which lost 6 bases and 8 bases, there was a span of 7 bases. The CDR3 is 10 residues long. CDR3 sequence (DNA): TGCAGCGTATCACAGGAAAAACTGTTTTTT. Protein: CSVSQEKLFF.

This clone was counted a few times. The rearrangement joins TRBV15 to TRBJ2-5, with 8 bases identical to TRBD2. The V and J ends lost 0 bases and 4 bases, in that order; junction bases with no gene match: 7. The CDR3 has 16 residues. Germline CDR1 reads LNHNV; CDR2 reads YYDKDF (reference sequence). The chain's CDR3 is CATSREAGAGGETQYF. In DNA form, the CDR3 reads TGTGCCACCAGCAGAGAAGCGGGGGCAGGTGGAGAGACCCAGTACTTC.

The chain has TRBV2 and TRBJ2-7, with D possibly TRBD2 on 7 matching bases. This CDR3 is built from 12 residues. The V end was cut by 6 bases, the J end by 6 bases, with 12 bases between. CDR1 and CDR2 (germline): SNHLY, FYNNEI. CDR3 nucleotides: TGTGCCAGCAGACGCGGGGGCACCGAGCAGTACTTC. Translated, it gives CASRRGGTEQYF.

This clone was found a few times. The genes are TRBV5-4 and TRBJ2-7, with 14 bases that match TRBD2. The CDR3 is 15 residues long. The germline V gene has CDR1 SGHNT and CDR2 YYREEE (reference sequence). J lost 6 bases, V lost 4 bases, and 6 bases had no gene match. CDR3 residues: CASSLGTSGGGEQYF. For the CDR3, the DNA is TGTGCCAGCAGCCTAGGGACTAGCGGGGGCGGCGAGCAGTACTTC.

V usage is TRBV4-1 and J usage is TRBJ1-2, with no clear D. V shed 10 bases and J shed 4 bases, with 10 bases lying between them. This CDR3 region has 11 residues. Germline CDR1 MGHRA, CDR2 YSYEKL. DNA of the CDR3: TGCGCCACCGGGAGCGCCTATGGCTACACCTTC. Translated: CATGSAYGYTF.

The rearrangement uses TRBV5-1 and TRBJ2-2; 9 bases match TRBD2. This CDR3 is 16 amino acids long. V was clipped by 4 bases and J by 0 bases; unmatched bases: 4. Germline V gene sequence: CDR1 SGHRS, CDR2 YFSETQ. In nucleotides, the CDR3 is TGCGCCAGCAGCGGGGGACTAGCCTCGAACACCGGGGAGCTGTTTTTT. Its translation is CASSGGLASNTGELFF.

This clone has more than one count but fewer than ten. In nucleotides, the CDR3 is TGCGCCAGCAGCCAGTTCTCTGATGTTGAGCAGTTCTTC. Protein product: CASSQFSDVEQFF. This rearrangement joins TRBV4-3 to TRBJ2-1; D gene ambiguous. CDR1 is LGHNA, CDR2 YSLEER, per germline. This CDR3 spans 13 amino acids. With 3 bases removed from V and 9 bases from J, the gap between germline ends came to 12 bases.

The sample holds a few counts of this clone. The chain uses TRBV4-2 and TRBJ2-7; D assignment may be TRBD1 or TRBD2 (5 bases each). The CDR3 runs to 15 residues. CDR1 is LGHNA and CDR2 is YNFKEQ in the germline V gene. V dropped 3 bases and J dropped 7 bases, with 19 bases sitting between them. The DNA of the CDR3 is TGTGCCAGCAGCCATACAGGCCTAGGGACGGGGGAGCAGTACTTC. Protein: CASSHTGLGTGEQYF.

The V gene is TRBV19, the J gene TRBJ1-3; 8 bases agree with TRBD1. Trimming removed 5 bases from V and 2 bases from J; junction bases left unmatched: 8. Looked up from germline, CDR1 is LNHDA and CDR2 is SQIVND (reference sequence). This CDR3 has 16 amino acids. CDR3 nucleotides: TGTGCCAGTAGTTCACACTGGACAGGGACTGGAAACACCATATATTTT. It encodes CASSSHWTGTGNTIYF.

This chain connects TRBV7-2 to TRBJ2-7; possibly TRBD1 for D (5 bases). The CDR3 length is 13 residues. V was shortened by 3 bases and J by 2 bases, with 8 bases between the two germline ends. Germline CDR1 and CDR2: SGHTA and FQGNSA. Here the CDR3 DNA reads TGTGCCAGCAGCTTGGACAAGACCTACGAGCAGTACTTC. Its protein product is CASSLDKTYEQYF. The full variable domain, with the rest looked up from reference TRBV7-2 and TRBJ2-7, is GAGVSQSPSNKVTEKGKDVELRCDPISGHTALYWYRQSLGQGLEFLIYFQGNSAPDKSGLPSDRFSAERTGGSVSTLTIQRTQQEDSAVYLCASSLDKTYEQYFGPGTRLTVT.

The chain links TRBV6-1 to TRBJ2-2, with 8 bases lining up with TRBD1. With V trimmed by 2 bases and J by 7 bases, 6 bases remained unmatched. Germline loops: CDR1 MNHNS, CDR2 SASEGT. This CDR3 is 15 amino acids long. CDR3 DNA sequence: TGTGCCAGCAGTGAACAGGGGGCGAGAGTCGGGGAGCTGTTTTTT. As protein: CASSEQGARVGELFF.

This chain joins TRBV9 and TRBJ1-1; D not resolved. V lost 0 bases to trimming and J lost 0 bases, with 3 bases between them. The CDR3 contains 13 residues. Germline lookup yields CDR1 SGDLS and CDR2 YYNGEE. The CDR3 is CASSVEVNTEAFF. DNA of the CDR3: TGTGCCAGCAGCGTAGAGGTGAACACTGAAGCTTTCTTT.

The genes are TRBV11-3 and TRBJ1-1; a weak D match, TRBD1 (6 bases). This CDR3 has 13 amino acids. Germline assignment: CDR1 SGHNT and CDR2 YENEEA. V was cut by 3 bases and J by 4 bases, with 9 bases left in between. CDR3 nucleotide sequence: TGTGCCAGCAGCTTTCGAGGGGGCACTGAAGCTTTCTTT. It is translated as CASSFRGGTEAFF.

V usage is TRBV11-2 and J usage is TRBJ2-2; no clear D. Trimming shortened V by 0 bases and J by 5 bases, and 10 bases separated the two germline ends. Germline lookup yields CDR1 SGHAT and CDR2 FQNNGV. CDR3 length: 15 residues. The CDR3 nucleotides are TGTGCCAGCAGCTTAGAGGCCCGAACAACCGGGGAGCTGTTTTTT. This codes for CASSLEARTTGELFF. The whole variable domain, remainder taken from reference TRBV11-2 and TRBJ2-2, is EAGVAQSPRYKIIEKRQSVAFWCNPISGHATLYWYQQILGQGPKLLIQFQNNGVVDDSQLPKDRFSAERLKGVDSTLKIQPAKLEDSAVYLCASSLEARTTGELFFGEGSRLTVL.

V is TRBV27 and J is TRBJ1-1, with D possibly matching TRBD1 (6 bases). V was pared by 5 bases and J by 0 bases, with 10 bases between. The CDR3 is 14 residues long. Germline V CDR1 and CDR2: MNHEY, SMNVEV (reference sequence). In DNA form, the CDR3 reads TGTGCCAGCAGTCTCAGGGGATTGAACACTGAAGCTTTCTTT. This encodes CASSLRGLNTEAFF.